The T cell receptor beta chain described here comes from a study of blood T cell repertoires in COVID-19. Authors' processing steps: It was from reference gene primer amplification that nucleated cell counts were estimated. Sequencing was performed with immunoSEQ multiplex PCR; in TCRdb, only in-frame clones are kept and a portion is missing. The V and J calls and clone size come from that table; D and trimming were worked out from the DNA. The data show under 200,000 clones, about 83% seen once. The sample taken for sequencing was peripheral blood. The receptor comes from an elderly woman with acute or convalescent COVID-19.

The CDR3 bases are TGTGCCATCAGTGAGGACAGGGGTGGCTACACCTTC. Protein sequence: CAISEDRGGYTF. The genes are TRBV10-3 and TRBJ1-2, with 8 bases lining up with TRBD1. The CDR3 extends over 12 amino acids. Trimming removed 2 bases from V and 7 bases from J; junction bases left unmatched: 0. CDR1 and CDR2 (germline): ENHRY, SYGVKD.